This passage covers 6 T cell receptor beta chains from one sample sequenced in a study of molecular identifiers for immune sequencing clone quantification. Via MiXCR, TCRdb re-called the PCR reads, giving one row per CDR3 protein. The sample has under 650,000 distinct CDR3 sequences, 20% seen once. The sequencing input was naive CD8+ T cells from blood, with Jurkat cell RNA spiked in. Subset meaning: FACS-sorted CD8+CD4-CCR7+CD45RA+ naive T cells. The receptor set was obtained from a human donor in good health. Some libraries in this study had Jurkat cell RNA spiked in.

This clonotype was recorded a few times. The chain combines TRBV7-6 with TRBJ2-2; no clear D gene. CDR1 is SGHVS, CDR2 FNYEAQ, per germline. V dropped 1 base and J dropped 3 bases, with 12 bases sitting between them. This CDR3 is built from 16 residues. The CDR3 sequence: CASSLGPDGDTGELFF. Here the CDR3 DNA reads TGTGCCAGCAGCTTAGGCCCGGACGGAGACACCGGGGAGCTGTTTTTT.

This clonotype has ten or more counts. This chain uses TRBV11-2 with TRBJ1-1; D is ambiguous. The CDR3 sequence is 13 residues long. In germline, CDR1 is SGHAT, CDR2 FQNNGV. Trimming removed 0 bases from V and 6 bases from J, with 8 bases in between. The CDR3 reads CASSLDLKAEAFF. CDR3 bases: TGTGCCAGCAGCTTAGATCTTAAGGCTGAAGCTTTCTTT.

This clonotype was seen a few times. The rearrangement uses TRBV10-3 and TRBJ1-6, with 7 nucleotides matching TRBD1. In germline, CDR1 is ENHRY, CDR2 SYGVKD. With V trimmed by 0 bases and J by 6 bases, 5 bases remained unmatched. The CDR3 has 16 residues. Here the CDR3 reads CAISESGGTANSPLHF. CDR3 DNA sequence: TGTGCCATCAGTGAGTCCGGGGGGACAGCTAATTCACCCCTCCACTTT.

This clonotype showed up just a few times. CDR3 coding DNA: TGTGCCAGCAGTTACTCCGGGCCCACAGGCGAGCAGTACTTC. Its protein is CASSYSGPTGEQYF. The chain joins TRBV6-2 or TRBV6-3 to TRBJ2-7; TRBD1 might be the D (5 bases). There are 14 residues in the CDR3. Trimming shortened V by 0 bases and J by 6 bases, and 12 bases separated the two germline ends. CDR1 is MNHEY and CDR2 is SVGEGT in the germline V gene.

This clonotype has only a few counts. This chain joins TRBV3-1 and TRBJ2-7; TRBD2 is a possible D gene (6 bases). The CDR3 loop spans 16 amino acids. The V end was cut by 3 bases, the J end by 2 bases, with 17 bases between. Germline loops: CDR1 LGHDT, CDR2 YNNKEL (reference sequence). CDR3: CASSHDLGGRAYEQYF. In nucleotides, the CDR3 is TGTGCCAGCAGCCATGATCTCGGGGGTAGGGCCTACGAGCAGTACTTC.

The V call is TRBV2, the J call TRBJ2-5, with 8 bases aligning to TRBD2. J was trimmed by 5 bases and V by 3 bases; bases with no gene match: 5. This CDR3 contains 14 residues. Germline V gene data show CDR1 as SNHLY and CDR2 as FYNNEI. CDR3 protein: CASSEGTSRETQYF. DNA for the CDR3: TGTGCCAGCAGTGAGGGGACTAGTAGGGAGACCCAGTACTTC.